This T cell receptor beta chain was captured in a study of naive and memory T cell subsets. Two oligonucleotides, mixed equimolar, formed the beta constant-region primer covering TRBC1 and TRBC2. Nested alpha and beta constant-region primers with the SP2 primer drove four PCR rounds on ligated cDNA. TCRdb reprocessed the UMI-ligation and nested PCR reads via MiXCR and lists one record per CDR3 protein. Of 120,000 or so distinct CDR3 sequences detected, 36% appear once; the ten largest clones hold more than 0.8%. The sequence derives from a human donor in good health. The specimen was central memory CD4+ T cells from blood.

The CDR3 reads CASSYSGQGSYRNEQFF. Here the CDR3 DNA reads TGTGCCAGCAGTTACTCCGGACAGGGCTCCTATCGTAATGAGCAGTTCTTC. The chain recombines TRBV6-6 with TRBJ2-1; 8 positions agree with TRBD1. V shed 0 bases, J shed 7 bases, and the junction held 11 bases outside the gene matches. The CDR3 has 17 residues. Germline loops: CDR1 MNHNY, CDR2 SVGAGI (reference sequence).